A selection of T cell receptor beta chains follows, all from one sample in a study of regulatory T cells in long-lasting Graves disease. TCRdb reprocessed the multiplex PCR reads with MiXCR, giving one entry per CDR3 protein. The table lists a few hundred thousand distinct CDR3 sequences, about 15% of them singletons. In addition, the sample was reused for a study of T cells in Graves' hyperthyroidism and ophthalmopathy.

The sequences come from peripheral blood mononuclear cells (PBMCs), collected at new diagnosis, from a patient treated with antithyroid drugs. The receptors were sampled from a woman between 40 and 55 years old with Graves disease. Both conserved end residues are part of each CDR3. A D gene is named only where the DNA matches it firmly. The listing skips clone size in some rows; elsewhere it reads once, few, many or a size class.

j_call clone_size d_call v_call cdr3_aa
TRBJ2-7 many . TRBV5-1 CASSEDSPQKQYF
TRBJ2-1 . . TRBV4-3 CASSQASGGAEYNEQFF
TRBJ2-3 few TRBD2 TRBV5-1 CASSLEPSGSTQYF
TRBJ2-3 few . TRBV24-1 CATSDLRAGEIDTQYF
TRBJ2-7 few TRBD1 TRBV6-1 CASRDRGLSYEQYF
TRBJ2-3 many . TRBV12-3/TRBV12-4 CASSSRRFDGADTQYF
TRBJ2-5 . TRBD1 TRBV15 CATSRDRAETQYF
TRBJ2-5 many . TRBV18 CASSLSLSGQETQYF
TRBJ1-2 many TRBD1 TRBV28 CASRRTGTRNYGYTF
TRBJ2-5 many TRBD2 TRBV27 CASSGLAGGWETQYF
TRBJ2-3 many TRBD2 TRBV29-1 CSVRGLAGGTDTQYF
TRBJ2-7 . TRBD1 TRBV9 CASSSRPAGGDEQYF
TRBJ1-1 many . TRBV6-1 CASTLDTEAFF
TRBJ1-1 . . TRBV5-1 CASSFRSNTEAFF
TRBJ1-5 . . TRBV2 CASRGAGEQPQHF
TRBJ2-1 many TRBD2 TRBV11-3 CASSLAGLAGDIYNEQFF
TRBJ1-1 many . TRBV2 CASSESGIAGEAFF
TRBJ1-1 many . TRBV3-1 CASSQVKGSEAFF
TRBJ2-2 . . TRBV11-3 CASSYADTGELFF
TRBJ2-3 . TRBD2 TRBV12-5 CASGLGLAGNTDTQYF
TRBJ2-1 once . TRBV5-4 CASSTSTSFAEQFF
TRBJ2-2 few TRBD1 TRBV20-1 CSARETGRTGELFF
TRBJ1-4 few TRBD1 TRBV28 CAIMDRGQGKLFF
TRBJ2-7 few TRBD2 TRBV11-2 CASSPLTSGTYEQYF
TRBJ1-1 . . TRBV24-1 CATRAEVNTEAFF
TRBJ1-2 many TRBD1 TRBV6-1 CASTLRVSGQTQDYGYTF
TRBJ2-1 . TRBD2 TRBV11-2 CAGSLEAGGYNEQFF
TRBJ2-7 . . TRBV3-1 CASSHQIPSYEQYF
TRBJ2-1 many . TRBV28 CASTSDGSSYNEQFF
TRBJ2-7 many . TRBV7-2 CASSMLRSEQYF
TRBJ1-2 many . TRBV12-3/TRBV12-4 CASSPRGWGPPGYTF
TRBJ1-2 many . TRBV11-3 CASSLDRWGASNYGYTF
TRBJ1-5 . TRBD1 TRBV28 CANSLHRDRFYSNQPQHF
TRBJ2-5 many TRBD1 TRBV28 CASRVTGVTQETQYF
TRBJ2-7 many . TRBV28 CASSFSQGTYEQYF
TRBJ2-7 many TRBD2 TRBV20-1 CSARASGRPLYEQYF
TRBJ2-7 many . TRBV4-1 CASSQDSGTGSYEQYF
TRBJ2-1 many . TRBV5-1 CASSLVGESYNEQFF
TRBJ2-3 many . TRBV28 CASSLQAGGTDTQYF
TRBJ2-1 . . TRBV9 CASSEKLHNRDNEQFF
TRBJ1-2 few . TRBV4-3 CASSQTTGAHGYTF
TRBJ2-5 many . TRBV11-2 CASSVGYGQETQYF
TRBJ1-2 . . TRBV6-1 CASIGGRGGYTF
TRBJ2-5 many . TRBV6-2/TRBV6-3 CASSKFDGSQETQYF
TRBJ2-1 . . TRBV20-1 CSATPIDTYNEQFF
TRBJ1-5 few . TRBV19 CASSTRRGYVGPQHF
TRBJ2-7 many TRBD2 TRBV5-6 CASRQRTSGRRLTYEQYF
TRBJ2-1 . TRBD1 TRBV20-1 CSARVLAQGARYNEQFF
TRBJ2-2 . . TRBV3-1 CASEGGSYTGELFF
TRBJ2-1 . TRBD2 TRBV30 CAWSPSGRGYNEQFF
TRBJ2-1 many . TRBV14 CASSQDLGPGNEQFF
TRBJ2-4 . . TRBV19 CASNIPGEGLENIQYF
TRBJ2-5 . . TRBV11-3 CASSLDRHYQYF
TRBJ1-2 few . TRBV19 CASSSARQSNYGYTF
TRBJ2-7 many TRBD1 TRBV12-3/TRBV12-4 CASRAGTGGFYEQYF